The clone carrying this T cell receptor beta chain was seen once. The PCR contained 60 Vbeta and 13 Jbeta primers. TCRdb keeps only in-frame clones here, not all; method: immunoSEQ multiplex PCR. The sample yields approximately 160,000 clones, roughly 80% seen once. These data originate in a study of cytomegalovirus exposure and HLA in healthy donors. The CDR3 covers 13 residues. V shed 2 bases and J shed 4 bases, with 7 bases lying between them. CDR1 PRHDT and CDR2 FYEKMQ come from the germline V gene (reference sequence). This chain joins TRBV13 and TRBJ2-3; D unresolved. The clonotype originates from a woman aged 18-29 years in good health and CMV-seronegative. Sequenced material: PBMCs. CDR3 DNA: TGTGCCAGCAGCTTAAGGAGATCAGATACGCAGTATTTT. Its protein is CASSLRRSDTQYF.